A selection of T cell receptor beta chains follows, all from one sample in a study of T-cell memory formation after mild COVID-19. From the 5' RACE reads, TCRdb called clonotypes with MiXCR, one entry per CDR3 protein. The sample yields approximately 260,000 distinct CDR3 sequences, 16% seen once. The sample taken for sequencing was PBMCs or a T cell subset sorted from them (not recorded which). These receptors were obtained from a man aged 18 to 29 who had mild COVID-19 (a few samples of this study predate the infection). Cell type and time point are not known. Both conserved end residues are part of each CDR3. D genes are given only for firm matches. Clone size appears in some rows only: once, few, many, or a class for an expanded clone.

V gene,clone size,D gene,J gene,CDR3 protein,CDR3 DNA
TRBV28,NA,NA,TRBJ2-5,CASSNLGTQYF,TGTGCCAGCAGCAATCTGGGGACCCAGTACTTC
TRBV4-2,few,NA,TRBJ1-2,CASSQASGDPRYGYTF,TGTGCCAGCAGCCAAGCTTCAGGGGACCCCCGCTATGGCTACACCTTC
TRBV5-1,NA,NA,TRBJ2-2,CASSSLPRNTGELFF,TGCGCCAGCAGCTCCCTCCCGCGGAACACCGGGGAGCTGTTTTTT
TRBV5-1,few,NA,TRBJ2-1,CASSLPGPLNEQFF,TGCGCCAGCAGCTTGCCCGGGCCTCTCAATGAGCAGTTCTTC
TRBV28,few,NA,TRBJ2-4,CASSLKSGIGKNIQYF,TGTGCCAGCAGTTTAAAATCAGGGATCGGCAAAAACATTCAGTACTTC
TRBV7-2,NA,NA,TRBJ2-7,CASSFLGEQYF,TGTGCCAGCAGCTTTCTTGGGGAGCAGTACTTC
TRBV20-1,NA,NA,TRBJ2-3,CSAQIRDKRSTDTQYF,TGCAGTGCCCAGATTAGGGACAAAAGGAGCACAGATACGCAGTATTTT
TRBV6-1,NA,TRBD1,TRBJ2-1,CASRAGQGNYNEQFF,TGTGCCAGCAGAGCGGGACAGGGTAACTACAATGAGCAGTTCTTC
TRBV20-1,NA,NA,TRBJ2-5,CSASGGPLDETQYF,TGCAGTGCTAGCGGGGGACCCCTGGACGAGACCCAGTACTTC
TRBV5-1,once,TRBD2,TRBJ2-3,CASSFGTSGGTSTDTQYF,TGCGCCAGCAGCTTCGGGACTAGCGGGGGGACTAGCACAGATACGCAGTATTTT
TRBV5-1,NA,NA,TRBJ1-1,CASSAPGGAEAFF,TGCGCCAGCAGCGCCCCGGGGGGGGCAGAAGCTTTCTTT
TRBV5-1,NA,NA,TRBJ2-1,CASSLRPGTEGYNEQFF,TGCGCCAGCAGCTTGCGTCCGGGGACCGAGGGCTACAATGAGCAGTTCTTC
TRBV10-3,few,TRBD1,TRBJ1-4,CAISSLQGDEKLFF,TGTGCCATCAGTTCTCTGCAGGGGGACGAAAAACTGTTTTTT
TRBV6-2/TRBV6-3,NA,NA,TRBJ1-5,CASSWTEHQPQHF,TGTGCCAGCAGTTGGACGGAACATCAGCCCCAGCATTTT
TRBV28,few,NA,TRBJ2-1,CASSPSRPGYNEQFF,TGTGCCAGCAGCCCCTCGAGGCCGGGTTACAATGAGCAGTTCTTC
TRBV7-9,NA,TRBD2,TRBJ2-1,CASSIWRGGYNEQFF,TGTGCCAGCAGCATCTGGCGGGGGGGTTACAATGAGCAGTTCTTC
TRBV7-6,few,NA,TRBJ2-2,CASSFQGQNTGELFF,TGTGCCAGCAGCTTCCAGGGCCAGAACACCGGGGAGCTGTTTTTT
TRBV27,few,NA,TRBJ1-1,CASSLSIGGADTEAFF,TGTGCCAGCAGTTTATCAATCGGGGGGGCAGATACTGAAGCTTTCTTT
TRBV5-1,once,NA,TRBJ1-6,CASSLEGGSYNSPLHF,TGCGCCAGCAGCTTGGAAGGGGGCTCCTATAATTCACCCCTCCACTTT
TRBV20-1,NA,NA,TRBJ1-4,CSTSDSGGEKLFF,TGCAGTACCTCGGACAGCGGCGGTGAAAAACTGTTTTTT
TRBV20-1,NA,NA,TRBJ2-3,CSASLQGLSTDTQYF,TGCAGTGCTAGTTTGCAGGGGCTTAGCACAGATACGCAGTATTTT
TRBV6-1,many,NA,TRBJ1-5,CASSGGRSLGRPQHF,TGTGCCAGCAGTGGCGGCCGCTCGCTTGGGCGGCCCCAGCATTTT
TRBV5-5,few,NA,TRBJ2-5,CASSLRGGERETQYF,TGTGCCAGCAGCTTGCGAGGAGGGGAAAGGGAGACCCAGTACTTC
TRBV4-3,few,NA,TRBJ2-5,CASSQDQGGQETQYF,TGCGCCAGCAGCCAAGATCAGGGGGGCCAAGAGACCCAGTACTTC
TRBV5-5,NA,NA,TRBJ1-4,CASSPQGSGEKLFF,TGTGCCAGCAGCCCACAGGGATCCGGTGAAAAACTGTTTTTT
TRBV7-2,few,TRBD2,TRBJ2-3,CASSLALASGADTQYF,TGTGCCAGCAGCCTGGCCCTGGCTAGCGGGGCAGATACGCAGTATTTT
TRBV20-1,NA,NA,TRBJ1-5,CSARGPRTEGNQPQHF,TGCAGTGCTAGAGGTCCCCGGACAGAGGGCAATCAGCCCCAGCATTTT
TRBV14,NA,NA,TRBJ2-1,CASSQEVMVGEQFF,TGTGCCAGCAGCCAAGAGGTAATGGTAGGCGAGCAGTTCTTC
TRBV6-2/TRBV6-3,few,NA,TRBJ2-4,CASSSWTIAKNIQYF,TGTGCCAGCAGTTCCTGGACGATAGCCAAAAACATTCAGTACTTC
TRBV2,NA,TRBD2,TRBJ2-5,CASSKSAGLGWETQYF,TGTGCCAGCAGTAAATCTGCGGGACTAGGATGGGAGACCCAGTACTTC
TRBV4-3,few,TRBD1,TRBJ2-5,CASSQGGTGIVKETQYF,TGCGCCAGCAGCCAGGGCGGGACAGGCATCGTCAAAGAGACCCAGTACTTC
TRBV20-1,few,TRBD2,TRBJ2-5,CSARPPSGGWETQYF,TGCAGTGCTAGACCACCTAGCGGGGGGTGGGAGACCCAGTACTTC
TRBV7-8,few,TRBD1,TRBJ2-2,CASSLLRGQAGELFF,TGTGCCAGCAGCTTATTAAGGGGGCAAGCCGGGGAGCTGTTTTTT
TRBV7-2,NA,TRBD1,TRBJ1-1,CASSPTQAGGTEAFF,TGTGCCAGCAGCCCCACGCAGGCAGGGGGCACTGAAGCTTTCTTT
TRBV5-1,NA,TRBD1,TRBJ1-1,CASSLLGQGVTEAFF,TGCGCCAGCAGCCTCCTCGGACAGGGAGTCACTGAAGCTTTCTTT
TRBV6-5,few,NA,TRBJ1-2,CASSYSKGVVKGYTF,TGTGCCAGCAGTTACTCGAAAGGAGTGGTAAAGGGCTACACCTTC
TRBV20-1,few,NA,TRBJ2-3,CSAREGGDTQYF,TGCAGTGCTAGAGAAGGGGGAGATACGCAGTATTTT
TRBV2,few,NA,TRBJ2-5,CASYLYETQYF,TGTGCCAGCTACTTATACGAGACCCAGTACTTC
TRBV7-2,few,TRBD2,TRBJ2-7,CASSFGLAGAISYEQYF,TGTGCCAGCAGCTTTGGACTAGCGGGGGCGATATCCTACGAGCAGTACTTC
TRBV24-1,NA,TRBD2,TRBJ2-1,CATDTGTSNYNEQFF,TGTGCCACCGATACCGGGACTAGTAATTACAATGAGCAGTTCTTC
TRBV7-2,NA,NA,TRBJ2-7,CASSHRVNYEQYF,TGTGCCAGCAGCCACCGCGTTAATTACGAGCAGTACTTC
TRBV20-1,NA,NA,TRBJ1-5,CSARVLNQPQHF,TGCAGTGCTAGGGTCCTCAATCAGCCCCAGCATTTT
TRBV11-2,few,NA,TRBJ2-2,CASSLLPGRDTGELFF,TGTGCCAGCAGCCTTTTGCCCGGACGGGACACCGGGGAGCTGTTTTTT
TRBV6-2/TRBV6-3,few,TRBD2,TRBJ2-2,CASSYSNAGGRTGELFF,TGTGCCAGCAGTTACTCGAACGCGGGGGGGCGCACCGGGGAGCTGTTTTTT
TRBV24-1,NA,TRBD1,TRBJ2-5,CATSAPTGASETQYF,TGTGCCACCAGTGCCCCGACAGGGGCTTCGGAGACCCAGTACTTC
TRBV7-3,many,NA,TRBJ2-2,CASTLTGNTGELFF,TGTGCCAGCACCCTAACAGGGAATACCGGGGAGCTGTTTTTT
TRBV28,few,NA,TRBJ1-1,CASSYPGPRGAFF,TGTGCCAGCAGTTACCCGGGACCTAGGGGGGCTTTCTTT
TRBV28,few,TRBD1,TRBJ1-5,CASTGTGGYSNQPQHF,TGTGCCAGCACCGGGACAGGGGGATATAGCAATCAGCCCCAGCATTTT
TRBV6-4,few,TRBD2,TRBJ2-1,CASSDRRGAYNEQFF,TGTGCCAGCAGTGACCGGCGGGGGGCATACAATGAGCAGTTCTTC
TRBV6-5,few,NA,TRBJ2-3,CASSYSNGGTQYF,TGTGCCAGCAGTTACTCGAACGGGGGTACGCAGTATTTT
TRBV20-1,NA,TRBD2,TRBJ2-5,CSARRLAQDQETQYF,TGCAGTGCCCGTCGACTAGCCCAAGACCAAGAGACCCAGTACTTC